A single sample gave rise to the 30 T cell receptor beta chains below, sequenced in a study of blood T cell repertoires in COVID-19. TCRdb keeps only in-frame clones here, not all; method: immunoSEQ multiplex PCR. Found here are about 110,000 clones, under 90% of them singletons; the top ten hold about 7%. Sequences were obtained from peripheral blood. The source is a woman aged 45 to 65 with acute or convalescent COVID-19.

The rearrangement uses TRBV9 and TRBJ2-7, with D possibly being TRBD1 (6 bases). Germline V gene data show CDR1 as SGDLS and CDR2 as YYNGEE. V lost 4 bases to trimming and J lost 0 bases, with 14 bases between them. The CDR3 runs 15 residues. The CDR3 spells CASSTGQLSSYEQYF. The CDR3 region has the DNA TGTGCCAGCAGCACCGGACAGCTCAGCTCCTACGAGCAGTACTTC.

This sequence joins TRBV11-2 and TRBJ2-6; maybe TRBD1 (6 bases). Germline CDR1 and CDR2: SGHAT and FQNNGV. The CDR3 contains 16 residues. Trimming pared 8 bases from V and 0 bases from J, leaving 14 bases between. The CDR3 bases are TGTGCCAGCCGGGACACCCGCTTCTCTGGGGCCAACGTCCTGACTTTC. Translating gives CASRDTRFSGANVLTF.

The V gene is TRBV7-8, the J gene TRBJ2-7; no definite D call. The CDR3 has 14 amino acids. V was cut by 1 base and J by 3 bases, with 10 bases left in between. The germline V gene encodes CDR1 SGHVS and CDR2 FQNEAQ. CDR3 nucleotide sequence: TGTGCCAGCAGCTTAGGTGACAACCACTACGAGCAGTACTTC. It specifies CASSLGDNHYEQYF.

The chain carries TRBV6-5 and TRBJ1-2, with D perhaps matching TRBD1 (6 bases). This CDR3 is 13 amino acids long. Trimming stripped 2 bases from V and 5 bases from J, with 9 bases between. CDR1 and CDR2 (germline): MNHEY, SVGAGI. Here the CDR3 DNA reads TGTGCCAGCAGTTACGGGGGGGCGTATGGCTACACCTTC. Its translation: CASSYGGAYGYTF.

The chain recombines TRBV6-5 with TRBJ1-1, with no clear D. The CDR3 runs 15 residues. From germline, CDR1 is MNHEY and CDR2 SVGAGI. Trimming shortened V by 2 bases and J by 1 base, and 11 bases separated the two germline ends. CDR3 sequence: CASSYEWRSNTEAFF. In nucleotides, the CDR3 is TGTGCCAGCAGTTACGAGTGGAGGTCGAACACTGAAGCTTTCTTT.

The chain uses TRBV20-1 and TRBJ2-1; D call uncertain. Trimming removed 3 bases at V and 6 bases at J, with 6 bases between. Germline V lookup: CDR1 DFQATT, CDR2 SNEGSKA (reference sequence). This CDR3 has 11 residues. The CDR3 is CSASFRNEQFF. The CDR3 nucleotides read TGCAGTGCTAGTTTTCGCAATGAGCAGTTCTTC.

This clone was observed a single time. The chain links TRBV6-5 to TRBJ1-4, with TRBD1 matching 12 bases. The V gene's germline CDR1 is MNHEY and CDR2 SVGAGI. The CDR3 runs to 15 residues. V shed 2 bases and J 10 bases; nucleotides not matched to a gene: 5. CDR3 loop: CASSYPGTGGGKLFF. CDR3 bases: TGTGCCAGCAGTTACCCCGGGACAGGGGGCGGAAAACTGTTTTTT.

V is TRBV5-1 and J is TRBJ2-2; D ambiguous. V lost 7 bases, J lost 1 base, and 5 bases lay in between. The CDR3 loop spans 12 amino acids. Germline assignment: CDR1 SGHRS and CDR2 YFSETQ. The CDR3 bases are TGCGCCAGCGCGTGGAACACCGGGGAGCTGTTTTTT. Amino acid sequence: CASAWNTGELFF. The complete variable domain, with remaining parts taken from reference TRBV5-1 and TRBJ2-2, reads KAGVTQTPRYLIKTRGQQVTLSCSPISGHRSVSWYQQTPGQGLQFLFEYFSETQRNKGNFPGRFSGRQFSNSRSEMNVSTLELGDSALYLCASAWNTGELFFGEGSRLTVL.

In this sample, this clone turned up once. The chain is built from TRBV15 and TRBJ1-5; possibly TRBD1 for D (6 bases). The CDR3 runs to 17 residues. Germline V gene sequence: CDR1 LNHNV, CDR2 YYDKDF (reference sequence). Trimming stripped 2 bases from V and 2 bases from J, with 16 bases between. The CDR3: CATSRKNPGAGNQPQHF. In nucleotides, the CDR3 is TGTGCCACCAGCAGAAAAAACCCAGGGGCCGGCAATCAGCCCCAGCATTTT.

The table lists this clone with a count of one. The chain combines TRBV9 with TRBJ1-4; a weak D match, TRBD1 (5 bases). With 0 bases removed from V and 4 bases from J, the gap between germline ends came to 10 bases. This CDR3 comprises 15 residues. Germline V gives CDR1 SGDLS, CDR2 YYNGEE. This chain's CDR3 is CASSVDVRGNEKLFF. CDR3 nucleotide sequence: TGTGCCAGCAGCGTAGATGTAAGGGGTAATGAAAAACTGTTTTTT.

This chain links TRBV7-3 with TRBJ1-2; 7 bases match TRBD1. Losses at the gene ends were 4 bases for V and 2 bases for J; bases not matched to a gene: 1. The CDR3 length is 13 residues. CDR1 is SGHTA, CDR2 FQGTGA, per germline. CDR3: CASSSGQNYGYTF. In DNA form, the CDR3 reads TGTGCCAGCAGCTCGGGACAGAACTATGGCTACACCTTC.

This CDR3 reads CASSEVGGNTGELFF. The CDR3 DNA sequence: TGTGCCAGCAGTGAAGTGGGGGGGAACACCGGGGAGCTGTTTTTT. This chain links TRBV2 with TRBJ2-2; perhaps TRBD2 as D (6 bases). This CDR3 has 15 amino acids. Germline CDR1 is SNHLY and CDR2 is FYNNEI. V was clipped by 1 base and J by 1 base, with 7 bases between them.

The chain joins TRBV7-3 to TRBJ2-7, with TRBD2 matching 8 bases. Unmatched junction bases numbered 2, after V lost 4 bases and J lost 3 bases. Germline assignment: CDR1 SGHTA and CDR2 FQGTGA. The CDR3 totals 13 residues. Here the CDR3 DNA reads TGTGCCAGCAGCTCTCGGGGGGGCTACGAGCAGTACTTC. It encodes CASSSRGGYEQYF.

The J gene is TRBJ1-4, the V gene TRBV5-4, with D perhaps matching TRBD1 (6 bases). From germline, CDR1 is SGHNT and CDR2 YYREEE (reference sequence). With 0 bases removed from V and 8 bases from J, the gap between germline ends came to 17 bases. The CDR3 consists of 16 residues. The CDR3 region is CASSLAGAQGGEKLFF. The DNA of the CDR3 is TGTGCCAGCAGCTTGGCAGGGGCACAGGGCGGAGAAAAACTGTTTTTT.

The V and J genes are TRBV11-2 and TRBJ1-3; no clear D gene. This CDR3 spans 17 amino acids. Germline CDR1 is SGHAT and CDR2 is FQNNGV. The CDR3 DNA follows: TGTGCAACCTCAGTGCCCGGAGGGTTTCGCATTGGAAACACCATATATTTT. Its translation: CATSVPGGFRIGNTIYF.

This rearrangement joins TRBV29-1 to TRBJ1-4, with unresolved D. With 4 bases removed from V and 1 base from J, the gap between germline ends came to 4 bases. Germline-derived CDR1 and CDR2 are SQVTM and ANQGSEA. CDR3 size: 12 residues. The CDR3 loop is CSVARTNEKLFF. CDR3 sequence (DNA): TGCAGCGTTGCGAGAACTAATGAAAAACTGTTTTTT. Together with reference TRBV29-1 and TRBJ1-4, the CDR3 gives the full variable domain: SAVISQKPSRDICQRGTSLTIQCQVDSQVTMMFWYRQQPGQSLTLIATANQGSEATYESGFVIDKFPISRPNLTFSTLTVSNMSPEDSSIYLCSVARTNEKLFFGSGTQLSVL.

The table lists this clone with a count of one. CDR3 residues: CASSQDPARETQYF. The DNA of the CDR3 is TGCGCCAGCAGCCAAGATCCGGCGAGGGAGACCCAGTACTTC. The V gene is TRBV4-1, the J gene TRBJ2-5, with D unclear. Germline loops: CDR1 MGHRA, CDR2 YSYEKL. V lost 0 bases and J 5 bases, leaving 10 bases between the germline ends. There are 14 residues in the CDR3.

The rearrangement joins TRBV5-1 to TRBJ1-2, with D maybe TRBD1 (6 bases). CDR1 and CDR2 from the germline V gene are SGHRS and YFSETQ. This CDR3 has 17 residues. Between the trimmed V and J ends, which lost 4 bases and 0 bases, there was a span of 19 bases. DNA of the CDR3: TGCGCCAGCAGCCCGGGGGGACATAGGTCTCCTAACTATGGCTACACCTTC. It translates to CASSPGGHRSPNYGYTF.

CDR3 in amino acids: CASSLGLAGLTDTQYF. The CDR3 region has the DNA TGCGCCAGCAGCCTCGGACTAGCGGGGCTCACAGATACGCAGTATTTT. This rearrangement joins TRBV4-1 to TRBJ2-3; 12 bases line up with TRBD2. The length of the CDR3 is 16 residues. CDR1 is MGHRA and CDR2 is YSYEKL in the germline V gene. V lost 4 bases and J lost 2; bases outside the gene matches: 4.

CDR3 nucleotide sequence: TGTGCCAGCAGCCATACGAGGGACAGACTTAACTATGGCTACACCTTC. As protein: CASSHTRDRLNYGYTF. V usage is TRBV14 and J usage is TRBJ1-2, with 7 bases lining up with TRBD1. CDR1 SGHDN and CDR2 FVKESK come from the germline V gene. This CDR3 contains 16 residues. With V trimmed by 3 bases and J by 1 base, 8 bases remained unmatched.

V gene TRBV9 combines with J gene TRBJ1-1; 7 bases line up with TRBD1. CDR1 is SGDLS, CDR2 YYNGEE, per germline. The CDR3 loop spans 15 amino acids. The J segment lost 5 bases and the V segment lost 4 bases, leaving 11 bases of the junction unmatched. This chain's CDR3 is CASSNQAGTETEAFF. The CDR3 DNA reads TGTGCCAGCAGCAACCAGGCCGGGACAGAAACTGAAGCTTTCTTT.

Here the CDR3 reads CAWSVSGAGYEQYF. The CDR3 DNA reads TGTGCCTGGAGTGTATCAGGGGCAGGCTACGAGCAGTACTTC. V is TRBV30 and J is TRBJ2-7; D is possibly TRBD1 (6 bases). The CDR3 contains 14 residues. Germline CDR1 GTSNPN, CDR2 SVGIG (reference sequence). V was shortened by 0 bases and J by 3 bases, with 12 bases between the two germline ends.

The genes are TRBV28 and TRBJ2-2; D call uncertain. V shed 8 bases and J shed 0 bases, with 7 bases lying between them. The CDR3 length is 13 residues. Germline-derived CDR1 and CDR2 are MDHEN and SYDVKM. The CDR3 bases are TGTGCCAGCCTCGGTTCGAACACCGGGGAGCTGTTTTTT. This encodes CASLGSNTGELFF.

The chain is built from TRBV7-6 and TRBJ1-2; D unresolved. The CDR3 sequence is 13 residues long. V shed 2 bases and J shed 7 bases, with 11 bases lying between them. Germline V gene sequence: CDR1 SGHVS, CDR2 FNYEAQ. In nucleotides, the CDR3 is TGTGCCAGCAGCTTAAGTCCCTCGGGTGGCTACACCTTC. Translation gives CASSLSPSGGYTF.

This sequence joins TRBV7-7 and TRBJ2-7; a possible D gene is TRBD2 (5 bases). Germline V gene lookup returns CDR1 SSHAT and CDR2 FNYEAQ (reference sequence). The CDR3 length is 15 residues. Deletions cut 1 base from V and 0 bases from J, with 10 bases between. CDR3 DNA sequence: TGTGCCAGCAGCTTAGAACCGGGGTTCTCCTACGAGCAGTACTTC. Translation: CASSLEPGFSYEQYF.

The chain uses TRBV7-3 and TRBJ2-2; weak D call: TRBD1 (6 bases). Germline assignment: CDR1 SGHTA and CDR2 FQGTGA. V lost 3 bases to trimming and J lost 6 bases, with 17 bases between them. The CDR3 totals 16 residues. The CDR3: CASSFHPRGGSGELFF. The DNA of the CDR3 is TGTGCCAGCAGCTTTCACCCTCGAGGGGGTTCCGGGGAGCTGTTTTTT.

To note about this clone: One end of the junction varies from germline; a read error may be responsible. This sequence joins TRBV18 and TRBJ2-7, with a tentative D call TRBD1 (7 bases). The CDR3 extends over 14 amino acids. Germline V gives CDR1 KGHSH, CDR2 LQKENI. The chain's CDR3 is CVSSPGDSGYEQYF. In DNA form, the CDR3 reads TGTGTCAGCTCACCGGGGGACAGTGGATACGAGCAGTACTTC.

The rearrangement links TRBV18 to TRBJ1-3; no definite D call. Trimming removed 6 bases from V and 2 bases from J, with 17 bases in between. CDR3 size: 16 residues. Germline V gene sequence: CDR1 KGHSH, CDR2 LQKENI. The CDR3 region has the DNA TGTGCCAGCTCCAATAACCCAGTGCCCACTGGAAACACCATATATTTT. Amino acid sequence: CASSNNPVPTGNTIYF.

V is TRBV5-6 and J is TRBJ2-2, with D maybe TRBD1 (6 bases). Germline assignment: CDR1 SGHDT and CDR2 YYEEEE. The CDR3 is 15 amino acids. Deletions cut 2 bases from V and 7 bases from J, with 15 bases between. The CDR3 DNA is TGTGCCAGCAGCTTTCGCCAGGGGCAAGACGGGGAGCTGTTTTTT. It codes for CASSFRQGQDGELFF.

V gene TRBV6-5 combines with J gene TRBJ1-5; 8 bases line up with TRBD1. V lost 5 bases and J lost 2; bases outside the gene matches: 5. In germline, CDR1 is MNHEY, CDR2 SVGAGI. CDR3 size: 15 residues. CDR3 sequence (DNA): TGTGCCAGCAGTCCGACAGGGGCGCGCAATCAGCCCCAGCATTTT. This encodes CASSPTGARNQPQHF.